These T cell receptor beta chains were read from a single sample in a study of shared clonotypes between healthy human individuals. TCRdb keeps only in-frame clones here, not all; method: immunoSEQ multiplex PCR. The sample consists of 2.5 million or so clones, around 90% of them appearing once. The sequencing input was naive CD4+ T cells sorted from blood. All receptors come from a man in his late teens or twenties in good health. Each CDR3 is given with its conserved first and last residue. The D gene is left open where the match is weak. Rows give clone size only sometimes, using once, few, many, or a class for an expanded clone.

CDR3 protein: CASGLRVGQGAGEQYF
CDR3 DNA: TGTGCTAGTGGTTTGAGGGTAGGGCAGGGGGCAGGGGAGCAGTACTTC
D gene: TRBD1
J gene: TRBJ2-7
clone size: .
V gene: TRBV12-5

CDR3 protein: CASSSDGLQETQYF
CDR3 DNA: TGCGCCAGCAGCTCGGACGGTCTACAAGAGACCCAGTACTTC
D gene: .
J gene: TRBJ2-5
clone size: .
V gene: TRBV5-1

CDR3 protein: CASSPLQNDNTEAFF
CDR3 DNA: TGTGCCAGCTCACCCCTACAGAACGATAACACTGAAGCTTTCTTT
D gene: .
J gene: TRBJ1-1
clone size: .
V gene: TRBV18

CDR3 protein: CAWSVVGRGQPPYTF
CDR3 DNA: TGTGCCTGGAGTGTAGTGGGACGGGGCCAACCCCCATACACCTTC
D gene: .
J gene: TRBJ1-2
clone size: .
V gene: TRBV30

CDR3 protein: CAISGQVDLPQHF
CDR3 DNA: TGTGCCATCAGTGGCCAAGTCGATTTGCCCCAGCATTTT
D gene: .
J gene: TRBJ1-5
clone size: .
V gene: TRBV10-3

CDR3 protein: CASSYSNSLNQPQHF
CDR3 DNA: TGTGCCAGCAGTTACTCGAACAGCCTCAATCAGCCCCAGCATTTT
D gene: .
J gene: TRBJ1-5
clone size: .
V gene: TRBV6-5

CDR3 protein: CASSLSDSFEQYF
CDR3 DNA: TGTGCCAGCAGCTTATCGGACAGCTTCGAGCAGTACTTC
D gene: .
J gene: TRBJ2-7
clone size: .
V gene: TRBV7-9

CDR3 protein: CASSATGNNSPLHF
CDR3 DNA: TGCGCCAGCAGTGCTACAGGGAATAATTCACCCCTCCACTTT
D gene: .
J gene: TRBJ1-6
clone size: .
V gene: TRBV10-1

CDR3 protein: CATLDAHYGYTF
CDR3 DNA: TGTGCCACCTTGGATGCACACTATGGCTACACCTTC
D gene: .
J gene: TRBJ1-2
clone size: few
V gene: TRBV10-3

CDR3 protein: CASSEAQSSGSSYEQYF
CDR3 DNA: TGTGCCAGCAGTGAAGCGCAGTCTAGCGGGAGCTCCTACGAGCAGTACTTC
D gene: TRBD2
J gene: TRBJ2-7
clone size: .
V gene: TRBV6-1

CDR3 protein: CASSPRLAGTYNEQFF
CDR3 DNA: TGTGCCAGCAGCCCCCGCTTAGCGGGGACCTACAATGAGCAGTTCTTC
D gene: TRBD2
J gene: TRBJ2-1
clone size: .
V gene: TRBV9

CDR3 protein: CASSLLSGYTF
CDR3 DNA: TGTGCCAGCAGTTTATTAAGTGGCTACACCTTC
D gene: .
J gene: TRBJ1-2
clone size: .
V gene: TRBV28

CDR3 protein: CACLSLASICEQYF
CDR3 DNA: TGTGCTTGCCTGTCCTTGGCGAGCATATGCGAGCAGTACTTC
D gene: .
J gene: TRBJ2-7
clone size: .
V gene: TRBV19

CDR3 protein: CAISPTSGTYTGELFF
CDR3 DNA: TGTGCCATCAGTCCGACTAGCGGGACGTACACCGGGGAGCTGTTTTTT
D gene: TRBD2
J gene: TRBJ2-2
clone size: .
V gene: TRBV10-3

CDR3 protein: CAISVPTNNEQFF
CDR3 DNA: TGTGCCATCAGTGTCCCTACAAACAATGAGCAGTTCTTC
D gene: .
J gene: TRBJ2-1
clone size: .
V gene: TRBV10-3

CDR3 protein: CASSPGSVDYNQPQHF
CDR3 DNA: TGTGCCAGCTCACCCGGATCAGTTGATTACAATCAGCCCCAGCATTTT
D gene: .
J gene: TRBJ1-5
clone size: .
V gene: TRBV18

CDR3 protein: CASSQRSSLYSTDTQYF
CDR3 DNA: TGTGCCAGCAGTCAGAGATCGAGCCTCTATTCCACAGATACGCAGTATTTT
D gene: .
J gene: TRBJ2-3
clone size: .
V gene: TRBV7-2

CDR3 protein: CASSGGRDGANVLTF
CDR3 DNA: TGTGCCAGCAGTGGGGGGAGGGACGGGGCCAACGTCCTGACTTTC
D gene: TRBD2
J gene: TRBJ2-6
clone size: .
V gene: TRBV2

CDR3 protein: CASSLFPTGDTF
CDR3 DNA: TGTGCCAGCAGCCTTTTCCCAACAGGGGACACCTTC
D gene: TRBD1
J gene: TRBJ1-2
clone size: once
V gene: TRBV16

CDR3 protein: CASSEALHGRETQYF
CDR3 DNA: TGTGCCAGCAGTGAAGCGCTTCACGGGAGAGAGACCCAGTACTTC
D gene: .
J gene: TRBJ2-5
clone size: .
V gene: TRBV2

CDR3 protein: CASSSRPGTADTYEQYF
CDR3 DNA: TGTGCCAGCAGCTCTCGCCCAGGGACTGCGGATACCTACGAGCAGTACTTC
D gene: .
J gene: TRBJ2-7
clone size: .
V gene: TRBV7-8

CDR3 protein: CASSQNPPVQDQPQHF
CDR3 DNA: TGTGCCAGTTCTCAGAACCCACCCGTTCAGGATCAGCCCCAGCATTTT
D gene: .
J gene: TRBJ1-5
clone size: .
V gene: TRBV28